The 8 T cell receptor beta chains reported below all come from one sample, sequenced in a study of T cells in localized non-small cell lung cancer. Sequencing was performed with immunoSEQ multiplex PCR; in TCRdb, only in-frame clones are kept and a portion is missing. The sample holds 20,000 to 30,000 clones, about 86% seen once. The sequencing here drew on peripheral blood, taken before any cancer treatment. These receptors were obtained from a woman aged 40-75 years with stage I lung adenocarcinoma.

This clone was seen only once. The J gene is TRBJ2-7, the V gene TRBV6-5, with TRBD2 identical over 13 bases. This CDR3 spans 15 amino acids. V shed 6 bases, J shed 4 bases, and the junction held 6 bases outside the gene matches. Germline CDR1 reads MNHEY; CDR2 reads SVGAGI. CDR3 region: CASSWGLAGIYEQYF. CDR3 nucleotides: TGTGCCAGCAGCTGGGGACTAGCGGGGATTTACGAGCAGTACTTC.

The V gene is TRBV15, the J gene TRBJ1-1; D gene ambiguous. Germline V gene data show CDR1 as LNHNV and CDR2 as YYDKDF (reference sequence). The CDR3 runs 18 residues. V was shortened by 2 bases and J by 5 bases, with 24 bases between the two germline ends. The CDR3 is CATSRQPLAGPRRTEAFF. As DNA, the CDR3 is TGTGCCACCAGCAGACAGCCGCTTGCCGGGCCGCGGAGGACTGAAGCTTTCTTT.

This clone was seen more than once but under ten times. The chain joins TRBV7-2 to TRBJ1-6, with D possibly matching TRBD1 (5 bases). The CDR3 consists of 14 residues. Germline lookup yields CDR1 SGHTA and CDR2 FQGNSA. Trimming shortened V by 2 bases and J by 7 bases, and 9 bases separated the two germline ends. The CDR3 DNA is TGTGCCAGCAGCTTATCCGGGGGGAATTCACCCCTCCACTTT. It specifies CASSLSGGNSPLHF.

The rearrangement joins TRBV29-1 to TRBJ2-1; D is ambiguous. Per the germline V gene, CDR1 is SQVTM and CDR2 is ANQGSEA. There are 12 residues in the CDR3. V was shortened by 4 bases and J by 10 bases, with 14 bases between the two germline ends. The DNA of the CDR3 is TGCAGCGTTGCCGAGGTAGTTCGGGAGCAGTTCTTC. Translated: CSVAEVVREQFF.

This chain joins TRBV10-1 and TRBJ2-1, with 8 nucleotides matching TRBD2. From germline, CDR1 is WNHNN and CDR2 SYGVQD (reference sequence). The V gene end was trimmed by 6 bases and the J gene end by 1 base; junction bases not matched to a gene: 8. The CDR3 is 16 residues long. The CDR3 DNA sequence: TGCGCCAGCAGGCCCGTCGGGGGGGGTTCCTACAATGAGCAGTTCTTC. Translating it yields CASRPVGGGSYNEQFF.

The CDR3 coding sequence is TGTGCCAGCAGCTCCCGGACAGGGGGCACCGGGGAGCTGTTTTTT. Protein sequence: CASSSRTGGTGELFF. The rearrangement joins TRBV7-2 to TRBJ2-2; 10 bases match TRBD1. V shed 4 bases and J 4 bases; nucleotides not matched to a gene: 3. This CDR3 has 15 amino acids. Germline V gene sequence: CDR1 SGHTA, CDR2 FQGNSA.

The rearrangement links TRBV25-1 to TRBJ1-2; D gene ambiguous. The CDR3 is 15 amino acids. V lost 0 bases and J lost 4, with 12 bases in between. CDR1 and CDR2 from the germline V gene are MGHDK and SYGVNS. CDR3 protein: CASSEYGSWGYGYTF. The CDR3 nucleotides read TGTGCCAGCAGTGAATATGGCAGCTGGGGCTATGGCTACACCTTC.

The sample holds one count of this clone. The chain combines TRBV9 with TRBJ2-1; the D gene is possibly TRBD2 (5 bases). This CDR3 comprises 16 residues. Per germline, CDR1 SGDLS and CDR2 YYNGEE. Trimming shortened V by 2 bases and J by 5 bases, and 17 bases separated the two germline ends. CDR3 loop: CASSVTGMTGHNEQFF. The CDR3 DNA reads TGTGCCAGCAGCGTCACCGGGATGACGGGCCACAATGAGCAGTTCTTC.